Listed below are T cell receptor beta chains from one sample, sequenced in a study of cytomegalovirus exposure and HLA in healthy donors. This table comes from immunoSEQ multiplex PCR, and its TCRdb copy is limited to in-frame clones, with some not included. The sample consists of about 170,000 clones, 60% to 85% of them appearing once. Sequenced input: PBMCs. The source of these receptors is a female donor in good health and CMV-seronegative. Both conserved end residues are part of each CDR3.

CDR3 protein: CASSFSTSGTSEQYF
V gene: TRBV7-8
CDR3 length: 15
J gene: TRBJ2-7

CDR3 protein: CASSQDPASGGVGDTQYF
V gene: TRBV4-2
CDR3 length: 18
J gene: TRBJ2-3

CDR3 protein: CASSPDKSYEQYF
V gene: TRBV18
CDR3 length: 13
J gene: TRBJ2-7

CDR3 protein: CASRLLGTGGIRSNQPQHF
V gene: TRBV27
CDR3 length: 19
J gene: TRBJ1-5

CDR3 protein: CASSQTTGLETQYF
V gene: TRBV7-2
CDR3 length: 14
J gene: TRBJ2-5

CDR3 protein: CASSQDFIDGRAGELFF
V gene: TRBV4-3
CDR3 length: 17
J gene: TRBJ2-2

CDR3 protein: CASYEAKVRKLFF
V gene: TRBV6-5
CDR3 length: 13
J gene: TRBJ1-4

CDR3 protein: CASSPLSSVSNEQFF
V gene: TRBV5-8
CDR3 length: 15
J gene: TRBJ2-1

CDR3 protein: CASSPQGGVGNIQYF
V gene: TRBV19
CDR3 length: 15
J gene: TRBJ2-4

CDR3 protein: CASSPFAGGLVDTQYF
V gene: TRBV18
CDR3 length: 16
J gene: TRBJ2-3

CDR3 protein: CASSLPTGRKTDTQYF
V gene: TRBV5-1
CDR3 length: 16
J gene: TRBJ2-3

CDR3 protein: CASRERPEANEKLFF
V gene: TRBV5-1
CDR3 length: 15
J gene: TRBJ1-4

CDR3 protein: CASSSDGTGGWNYGYTF
V gene: TRBV7-2
CDR3 length: 17
J gene: TRBJ1-2

CDR3 protein: CATQGNTGELFF
V gene: TRBV6-5
CDR3 length: 12
J gene: TRBJ2-2

CDR3 protein: CASSELLGRGTYEQYF
V gene: TRBV25-1
CDR3 length: 16
J gene: TRBJ2-7

CDR3 protein: CASSSDRASSTDTQYF
V gene: TRBV28
CDR3 length: 16
J gene: TRBJ2-3